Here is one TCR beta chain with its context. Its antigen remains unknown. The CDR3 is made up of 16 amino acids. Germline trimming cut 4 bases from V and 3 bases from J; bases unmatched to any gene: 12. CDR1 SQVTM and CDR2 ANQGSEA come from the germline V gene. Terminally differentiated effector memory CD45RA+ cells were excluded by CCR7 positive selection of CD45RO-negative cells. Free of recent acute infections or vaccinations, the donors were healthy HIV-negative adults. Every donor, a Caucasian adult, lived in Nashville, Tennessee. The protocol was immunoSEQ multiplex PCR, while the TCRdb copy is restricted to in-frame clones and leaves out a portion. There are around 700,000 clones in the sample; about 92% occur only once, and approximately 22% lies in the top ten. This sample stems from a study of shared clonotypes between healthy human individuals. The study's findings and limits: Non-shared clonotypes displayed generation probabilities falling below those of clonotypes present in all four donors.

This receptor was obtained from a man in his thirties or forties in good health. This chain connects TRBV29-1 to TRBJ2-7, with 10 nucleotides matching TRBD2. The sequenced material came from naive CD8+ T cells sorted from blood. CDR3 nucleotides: TGCAGCGTTGTTGGGTTAGCGGGAGGAATAATCTACGAGCAGTACTTC. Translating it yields CSVVGLAGGIIYEQYF.